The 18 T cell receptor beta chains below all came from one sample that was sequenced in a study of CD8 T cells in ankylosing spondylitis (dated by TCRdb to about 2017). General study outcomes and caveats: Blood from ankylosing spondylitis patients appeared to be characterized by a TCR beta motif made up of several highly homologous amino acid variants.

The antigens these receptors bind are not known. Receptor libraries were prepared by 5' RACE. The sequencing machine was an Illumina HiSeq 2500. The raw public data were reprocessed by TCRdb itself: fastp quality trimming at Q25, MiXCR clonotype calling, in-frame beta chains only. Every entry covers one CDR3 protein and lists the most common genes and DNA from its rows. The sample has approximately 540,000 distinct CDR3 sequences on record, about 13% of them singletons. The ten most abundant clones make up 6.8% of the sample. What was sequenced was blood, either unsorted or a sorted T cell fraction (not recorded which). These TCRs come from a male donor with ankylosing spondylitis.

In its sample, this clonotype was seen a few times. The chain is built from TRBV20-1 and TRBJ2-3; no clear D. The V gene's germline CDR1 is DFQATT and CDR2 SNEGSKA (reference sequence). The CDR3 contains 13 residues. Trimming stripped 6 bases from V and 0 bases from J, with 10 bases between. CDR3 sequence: CSARPASTDTQYF. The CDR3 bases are TGCAGTGCCCGTCCCGCTAGCACAGATACGCAGTATTTT.

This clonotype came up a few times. This chain's CDR3 is CASSIGGSGSSYNEQFF. The CDR3 DNA sequence: TGTGCCAGTAGTATAGGGGGTAGCGGGAGCTCCTACAATGAGCAGTTCTTC. V usage is TRBV19 and J usage is TRBJ2-1, with 9 positions matching TRBD2. Per the germline V gene, CDR1 is LNHDA and CDR2 is SQIVND (reference sequence). The CDR3 has 17 residues. Trimming took 1 base from V and 0 from J; bases not matched to a gene: 4.

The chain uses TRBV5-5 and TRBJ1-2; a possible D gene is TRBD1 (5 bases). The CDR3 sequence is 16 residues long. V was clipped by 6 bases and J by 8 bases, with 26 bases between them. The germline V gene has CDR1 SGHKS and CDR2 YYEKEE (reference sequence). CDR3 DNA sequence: TGTGCCAGCAACCGGGACCATGAGATCCGCATTCGGGGCTACACCTTC. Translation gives CASNRDHEIRIRGYTF.

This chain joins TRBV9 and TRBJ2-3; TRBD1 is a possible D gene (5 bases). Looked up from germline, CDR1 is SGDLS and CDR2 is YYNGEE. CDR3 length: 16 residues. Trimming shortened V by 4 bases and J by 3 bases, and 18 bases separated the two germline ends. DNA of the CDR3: TGTGCCAGCAGCACAAGCAGGGTTCTTCAGACAGATACGCAGTATTTT. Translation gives CASSTSRVLQTDTQYF. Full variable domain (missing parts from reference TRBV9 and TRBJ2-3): DSGVTQTPKHLITATGQRVTLRCSPRSGDLSVYWYQQSLDQGLQFLIQYYNGEERAKGNILERFSAQQFPDLHSELNLSSLELGDSALYFCASSTSRVLQTDTQYFGPGTRLTVL.

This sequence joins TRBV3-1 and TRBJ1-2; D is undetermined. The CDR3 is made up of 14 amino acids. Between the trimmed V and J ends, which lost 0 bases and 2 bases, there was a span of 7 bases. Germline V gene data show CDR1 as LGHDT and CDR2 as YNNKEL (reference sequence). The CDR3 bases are TGTGCCAGCAGCCAAGATGCCAACAACTATGGCTACACCTTC. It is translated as CASSQDANNYGYTF. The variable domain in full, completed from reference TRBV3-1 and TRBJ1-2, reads DTAVSQTPKYLVTQMGNDKSIKCEQNLGHDTMYWYKQDSKKFLKIMFSYNNKELIINETVPNRFSPKSPDKAHLNLHINSLELGDSAVYFCASSQDANNYGYTFGSGTRLTVV.

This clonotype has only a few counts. The CDR3 bases are TGCAGTGCTAGGGGGACTTCGCAAGAGACCCAGTACTTC. Encoded protein: CSARGTSQETQYF. J is TRBJ2-5 and V is TRBV20-1, with D maybe TRBD2 (6 bases). V was trimmed by 3 bases and J by 2 bases, leaving 10 bases between them. This CDR3 comprises 13 residues. Per the germline V gene, CDR1 is DFQATT and CDR2 is SNEGSKA (reference sequence).

The CDR3 spells CASRPGHRNQPQHF. As DNA, the CDR3 is TGTGCCAGCAGACCGGGACACCGCAATCAGCCCCAGCATTTT. V gene TRBV12-3 or TRBV12-4 combines with J gene TRBJ1-5; the D gene is possibly TRBD1 (6 bases). Trimming shortened V by 6 bases and J by 2 bases, and 11 bases separated the two germline ends. The CDR3 runs 14 residues.

In nucleotides, the CDR3 is TGTGCCACCAGTGATTTGAGGGAAGGGCTCGGAGCCGGGGAGCTGTTTTTT. Translated, it gives CATSDLREGLGAGELFF. The chain recombines TRBV24-1 with TRBJ2-2; D remains unclear. This CDR3 spans 17 amino acids. Germline CDR1 is KGHDR and CDR2 is SFDVKD. The V end was cut by 0 bases, the J end by 6 bases, with 16 bases between.

The CDR3 DNA reads TGTGCCAGCCGCTTGGGAGACTTATATGGCTACACCTTC. Residues: CASRLGDLYGYTF. V is TRBV27 and J is TRBJ1-2; no clear D gene. Trimming took 8 bases from V and 5 from J, leaving 15 bases between them. CDR3 length: 13 amino acids. Per germline, CDR1 MNHEY and CDR2 SMNVEV (reference sequence).

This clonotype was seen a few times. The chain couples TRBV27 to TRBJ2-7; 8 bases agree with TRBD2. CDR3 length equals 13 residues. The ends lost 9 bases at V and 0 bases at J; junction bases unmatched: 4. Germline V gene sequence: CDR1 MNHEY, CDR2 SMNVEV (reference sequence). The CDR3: CASGTSSSYEQYV. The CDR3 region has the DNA TGTGCCAGTGGGACTAGTAGCTCCTACGAGCAGTACGTC.

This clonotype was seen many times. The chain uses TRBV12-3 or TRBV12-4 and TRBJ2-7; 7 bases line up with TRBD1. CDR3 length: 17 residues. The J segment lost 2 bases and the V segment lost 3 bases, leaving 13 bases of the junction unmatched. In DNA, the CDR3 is TGTGCCAGCAGTTTTCCTGGACAGGTGGGGCCTACCTACGAGCAGTACTTC. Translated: CASSFPGQVGPTYEQYF.

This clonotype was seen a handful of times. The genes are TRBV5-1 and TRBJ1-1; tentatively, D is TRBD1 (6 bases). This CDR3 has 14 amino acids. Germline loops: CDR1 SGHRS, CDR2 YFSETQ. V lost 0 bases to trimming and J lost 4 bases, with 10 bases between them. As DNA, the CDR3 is TGCGCCAGCAGCTTGGTCCAGGGGATCACTGAAGCTTTCTTT. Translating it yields CASSLVQGITEAFF.

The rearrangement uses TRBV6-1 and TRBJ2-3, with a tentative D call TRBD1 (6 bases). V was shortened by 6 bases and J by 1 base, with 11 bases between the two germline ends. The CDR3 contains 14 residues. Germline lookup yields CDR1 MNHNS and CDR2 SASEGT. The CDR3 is CASRRTDGTDTQYF. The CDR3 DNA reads TGTGCCAGCAGGCGGACAGATGGCACAGATACGCAGTATTTT.

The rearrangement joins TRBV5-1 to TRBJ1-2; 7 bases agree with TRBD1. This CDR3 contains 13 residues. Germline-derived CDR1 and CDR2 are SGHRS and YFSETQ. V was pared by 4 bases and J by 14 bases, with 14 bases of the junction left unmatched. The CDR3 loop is CASSADRQGKGTF. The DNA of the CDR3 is TGCGCCAGCAGCGCGGATCGACAGGGAAAAGGGACCTTC.

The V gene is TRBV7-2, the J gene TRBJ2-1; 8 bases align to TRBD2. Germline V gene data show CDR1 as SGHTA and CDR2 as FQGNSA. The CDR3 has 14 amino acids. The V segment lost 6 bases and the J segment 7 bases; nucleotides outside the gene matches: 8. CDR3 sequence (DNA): TGTGCCAGCAGTCGGACTAGCAGCTTAAATGAGCAGTTCTTC. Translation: CASSRTSSLNEQFF. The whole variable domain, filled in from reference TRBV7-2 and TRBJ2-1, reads GAGVSQSPSNKVTEKGKDVELRCDPISGHTALYWYRQSLGQGLEFLIYFQGNSAPDKSGLPSDRFSAERTGGSVSTLTIQRTQQEDSAVYLCASSRTSSLNEQFFGPGTRLTVL.

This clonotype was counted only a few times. In DNA form, the CDR3 reads TGCAGTGCTAGAGGTCAGGCGAGCGAGCAGTACTTC. Encoded protein: CSARGQASEQYF. This rearrangement joins TRBV20-1 to TRBJ2-7; D gene ambiguous. The germline V and J ends were trimmed by 1 base and 6 bases, with 10 bases remaining between them. Germline CDR1 DFQATT, CDR2 SNEGSKA (reference sequence). The CDR3 consists of 12 residues.

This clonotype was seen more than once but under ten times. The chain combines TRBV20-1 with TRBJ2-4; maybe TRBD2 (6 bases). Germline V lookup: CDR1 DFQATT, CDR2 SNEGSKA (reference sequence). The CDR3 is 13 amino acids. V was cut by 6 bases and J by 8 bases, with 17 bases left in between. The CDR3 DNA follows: TGCAGTGCGACCGGGGGAGTATCCGACATTCAGTACTTC. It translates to CSATGGVSDIQYF.

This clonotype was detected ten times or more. The DNA of the CDR3 is TGTGCCAGCAGCTTAGGTCTGGACCAAGAGACCCAGTACTTC. Translating it yields CASSLGLDQETQYF. V gene TRBV11-2 combines with J gene TRBJ2-5; D not certain. CDR1 and CDR2 from the germline V gene are SGHAT and FQNNGV. This CDR3 contains 14 residues. V lost 1 base, J lost 0 bases, and 6 bases lay in between. The variable domain in full, with the rest retrieved from reference TRBV11-2 and TRBJ2-5, is EAGVAQSPRYKIIEKRQSVAFWCNPISGHATLYWYQQILGQGPKLLIQFQNNGVVDDSQLPKDRFSAERLKGVDSTLKIQPAKLEDSAVYLCASSLGLDQETQYFGPGTRLLVL.